This T cell receptor (beta chain) was identified in a study of blood T cell repertoires in COVID-19 (dated by TCRdb to 2020 to 2022). Background on the whole study: Samples covering the acute and convalescent phases of COVID-19 were provided by collaborators in the United States, Italy and Spain. The material from the prospective study consisted of cDNA or gDNA derived from T cells, B-cell-depleted T cells, or PBMCs. Nearly every sample came with metadata listing a de-identified subject ID, COVID-19 status, age in years and sex. The samples were drawn from the first 160 participants of the ongoing ImmuneRACE study and from some 1,300 subjects provided by 6 global collaborators. The repertoires were released in a freely available public database intended as a resource for research on the immune response to SARS-CoV-2. Where available, HLA class I and class II types were obtained from metadata supplied by the sample provider rather than from assay-based typing. The dataset comprised deeply sampled blood TCRbeta repertoires from subjects exposed to, actively infected with, or recovered from COVID-19. General conclusions and limits of the study: The quantity of clinical and demographic metadata differed by source and by participant and was supplied without curation.

As regards this clone: Its antigen is unknown. No much larger clonotype is one base removed from it; base qualities were not supplied.

TCRbeta CDR3 regions were amplified from genomic DNA by means of the immunoSEQ Assay, a bias-controlled multiplex PCR. In the original analysis: Within the assay, amplification of reference gene primers was used to estimate how many nucleated cells each sample contained. To quantify the absolute abundance of each unique TCRbeta CDR3 rearrangement, sequence reads were collapsed and filtered. For each sample, productive Simpson clonality was calculated by taking the square root of Simpson's diversity index across productive rearrangements. The table was pulled from immuneACCESS by TCRdb, which kept in-frame rearrangements only. Such tables lose some clones; where checked, under half of the loss comes from unresolved V genes, and the rest has no known cause. Clone size and the V and J calls come from that table; the DNA yielded D and trimming. This sample is represented by approximately 250,000 clones; approximately 90% of them were singletons. The ten largest clones capture around 4% of the sample.

Enrolling through a virtual design, the prospective study's participants ranged in age from roughly 18 to 90 years and lived across roughly 24 United States geographic areas. To assign participants to cohorts, the prospective study relied on clinical history that participants themselves reported in a screening survey and a study questionnaire. For ImmuneRACE Cohort 3, a participant was defined as recovered based on two consecutive negative NP/OP PCR tests, clearance by a healthcare professional, or resolution of symptoms. Mobile phlebotomists in the prospective study collected whole blood, serum and a nasopharyngeal or oropharyngeal swab from every participant. Over a roughly 2-month period, participants in the prospective study had the option of providing additional blood draws and questionnaires. Before DNA extraction, blood samples from the prospective study were shipped at room temperature or frozen.

This receptor was obtained from a woman between 25 and 40 years old who had recovered from COVID-19. Sequencing used PBMCs or T cells enriched from blood (not recorded which).

In nucleotide form, the sequence is TGTGCCAGCAGCCCGGAGGTCTTAGCTAACACCTTTTCCGCCGTTTACAATGAGCAGTTCTTC. Its protein is CASSPEVLANTFSAVYNEQFF. The chain is made from TRBV4-2 and TRBJ2-1; TRBD2 might be the D gene, on 5 matching bases. The CDR3 starts with the cysteine, ends with the phenylalanine, and has 21 residues. Of all the DNA, just the CDR3 is kept, 63 bases in frame from base 1. Deletion took 4 bases off V and 4 bases off J, with a span of 32 bases between the germline ends. Via the germline V gene, CDR1 is LGHNA and CDR2 YNFKEQ.